The TCR beta chain under discussion was sequenced for a study of OX40 agonist ivuxolimab in advanced cancers. Study details: The dose of intravenous ivuxolimab that patients received every 2 weeks ranged from 0.01 to 10 mg/kg. Aged about 20 to 80 with a mean of 60 years, they were roughly 83% male. Three dose-escalation patients had partial responses: one with hepatocellular carcinoma and two with cutaneous melanoma.

The protocol was immunoSEQ multiplex PCR, while the TCRdb copy is restricted to in-frame clones and leaves out a portion. The sample includes tens of thousands of clones, 85% to 90% of them seen just once. In germline, CDR1 is MNHNS, CDR2 SASEGT. The CDR3 consists of 17 residues. The J segment lost 2 bases and the V segment lost 2 bases, leaving 9 bases of the junction unmatched. Patients were excluded for autoimmune disease history or systemic immunosuppression. The chain recombines TRBV6-1 with TRBJ2-4; TRBD2 aligns across 7 bases. This sequence originates from an adult with an advanced solid tumor such as melanoma, head and neck, liver or kidney cancer. The specimen comprised CD4+ or CD8+ T cells sorted from blood, sampled in a trial of the OX40 agonist ivuxolimab. The CDR3 region is CASSEPSGAWSKNIQYF. CDR3 DNA sequence: TGTGCCAGCAGTGAACCCAGCGGGGCGTGGTCCAAAAACATTCAGTACTTC.